The 14 T cell receptor beta chains given below trace back to one sample, sequenced in a study of T cells in Graves' hyperthyroidism and ophthalmopathy. What was amplified from RNA transcripts were TCR beta CDR3 regions. The study used the HTBI primer set for a first-round RT-PCR of the TCR CDR3. TCRdb called the multiplex PCR reads again in MiXCR, with one record for every CDR3 protein. Of around 690,000 distinct CDR3 sequences in the sample, around a sixth were seen once. Sequenced sample: blood. Every receptor here comes from a man over 45 with Graves' hyperthyroidism.

This clonotype was detected ten times or more. CDR3 sequence reads: CASSSSQGTYEQYF. In DNA form, the CDR3 reads TGCGCCAGCAGCTCGTCACAGGGGACCTACGAGCAGTACTTC. The chain is built from TRBV5-1 and TRBJ2-7, with TRBD1 matching 7 bases. V trimming: 3 bases; J trimming: 2 bases; junction bases outside the gene matches: 5. This CDR3 is built from 14 residues. Germline V lookup: CDR1 SGHRS, CDR2 YFSETQ. Full variable domain (rest looked up from reference TRBV5-1 and TRBJ2-7): KAGVTQTPRYLIKTRGQQVTLSCSPISGHRSVSWYQQTPGQGLQFLFEYFSETQRNKGNFPGRFSGRQFSNSRSEMNVSTLELGDSALYLCASSSSQGTYEQYFGPGTRLTVT.

V and J are TRBV20-1 and TRBJ2-5; D ambiguous. Deletions cut 6 bases from V and 5 bases from J, with 16 bases between. CDR3 length equals 13 residues. Germline V gives CDR1 DFQATT, CDR2 SNEGSKA (reference sequence). DNA of the CDR3: TGCAGTGCCCCGAGGCCTCCCGAGGAGACCCAGTACTTC. This gives the protein CSAPRPPEETQYF.

This clonotype was seen ten or more times. The chain joins TRBV28 to TRBJ1-4, with a possible D match to TRBD1 (6 bases). The CDR3 runs to 16 residues. Germline V gene data show CDR1 as MDHEN and CDR2 as SYDVKM. V was cut by 5 bases and J by 7 bases, with 20 bases left in between. CDR3 bases: TGTGCCAGCAGTCGGCCCTCGACAGGAGGGAGTGAAAAACTGTTTTTT. Translating gives CASSRPSTGGSEKLFF.

This clonotype was seen a handful of times. V usage is TRBV20-1 and J usage is TRBJ2-3; 11 bases agree with TRBD2. J was trimmed by 7 bases and V by 4 bases; bases with no gene match: 7. CDR3 length equals 14 residues. CDR1 and CDR2 from the germline V gene are DFQATT and SNEGSKA (reference sequence). The DNA for the CDR3 is TGCAGTGCTACTCTAGCGGGAGGATTGAATACGCAGTATTTT. It codes for CSATLAGGLNTQYF.

In its sample, this clonotype was seen many times. The rearrangement uses TRBV6-1 and TRBJ1-2; 10 nucleotides line up with TRBD1. This CDR3 comprises 14 residues. Trimming took 4 bases from V and 5 from J; bases not matched to a gene: 4. Per the germline V gene, CDR1 is MNHNS and CDR2 is SASEGT. CDR3 DNA: TGTGCCAGCAGTGCCGGGACAGGGGTGTATGGCTACACCTTC. Its translation: CASSAGTGVYGYTF.

This clonotype occurred a few times. The rearrangement links TRBV9 to TRBJ2-1; possibly TRBD1 for D (5 bases). Trimming removed 2 bases at V and 8 bases at J, with 17 bases between. CDR1 and CDR2 from the germline V gene are SGDLS and YYNGEE. The CDR3 consists of 15 residues. The CDR3 coding sequence is TGTGCCAGCAGCGTCCAGGGAAATATTATTGATGAGCAGTTCTTC. As protein: CASSVQGNIIDEQFF.

This clonotype was detected many times. The gene calls are TRBV2 and TRBJ1-6, with a possible D match to TRBD1 (5 bases). The CDR3 is 14 residues long. Germline V gene sequence: CDR1 SNHLY, CDR2 FYNNEI. V lost 6 bases and J lost 6, with 12 bases in between. CDR3 protein: CASRAPGGNSPLHF. The CDR3 nucleotides are TGTGCCAGCAGGGCGCCCGGGGGTAATTCACCCCTCCACTTT.

The chain has TRBV18 and TRBJ2-1; TRBD2 might be the D (7 bases). The V end was cut by 3 bases, the J end by 7 bases, with 13 bases between. The CDR3 spans 14 residues. Germline CDR1 and CDR2: KGHSH and LQKENI. This CDR3 reads CASSPRGATNEQFF. In DNA form, the CDR3 reads TGTGCCAGCTCACCCCGGGGGGCCACTAATGAGCAGTTCTTC.

In regard to this clonotype: A clone one base away is much larger, so this may be a read error. The chain links TRBV6-1 to TRBJ2-5; TRBD1 aligns across 9 bases. In germline, CDR1 is MNHNS, CDR2 SASEGT. The CDR3 length is 14 residues. CDR3 in amino acids: CASSDPGQGEAQYF. The CDR3 DNA follows: TGTGCCAGCAGTGATCCGGGACAGGGAGAGGCCCAGTACTTC.

The chain carries TRBV10-1 and TRBJ1-1; D is ambiguous. The CDR3 is 14 amino acids. Germline CDR1 reads WNHNN; CDR2 reads SYGVQD (reference sequence). V was cut by 3 bases and J by 3 bases, with 11 bases left in between. As DNA, the CDR3 is TGCGCCAGCAGTGAATTTCTCGAGGACACTGAAGCTTTCTTT. This gives the protein CASSEFLEDTEAFF.

This clonotype was counted once. A much larger clone lies a single base off, so this may be a read error. The chain combines TRBV20-1 with TRBJ2-1, with 10 bases identical to TRBD2. The germline CDR1 and CDR2 sequences are DFQATT and SNEGSKA (reference sequence). This CDR3 comprises 15 residues. DNA for the CDR3: TGCAGTGCTAGACTAGCGGGAGAACCCTACAATGAGCGGTTCTTC. This gives the protein CSARLAGEPYNERFF.

This clonotype was seen repeatedly, ten times or more. The V and J genes are TRBV5-1 and TRBJ2-7, with TRBD1 matching 9 bases. CDR1 and CDR2 (germline): SGHRS, YFSETQ. CDR3 length equals 16 residues. V lost 0 bases, J lost 5 bases, and 9 bases stayed unmatched. CDR3 residues: CASSLGPRDRDNEQYF. CDR3 nucleotide sequence: TGCGCCAGCAGCTTGGGGCCCCGGGACAGGGACAACGAGCAGTACTTC.

This chain uses TRBV3-1 with TRBJ2-1; possibly TRBD2 for D (6 bases). CDR3 length: 15 amino acids. CDR1 is LGHDT and CDR2 is YNNKEL in the germline V gene (reference sequence). Deletions cut 0 bases from V and 3 bases from J, with 9 bases between. The CDR3 region is CASSQEARDYNEQFF. The DNA for the CDR3 is TGTGCCAGCAGCCAAGAGGCGCGGGACTACAATGAGCAGTTCTTC.

A remark on this clonotype: Its ends do not fully match the called genes, so a read error is possible. The chain is built from TRBV2 and TRBJ1-1; 8 bases map to TRBD1. The germline CDR1 and CDR2 sequences are SNHLY and FYNNEI. The CDR3 contains 15 residues. CDR3: CASSQATGAGTEAFF. The CDR3 bases are TGCGCCAGCAGCCAGGCGACAGGGGCTGGCACTGAAGCTTTCTTT.